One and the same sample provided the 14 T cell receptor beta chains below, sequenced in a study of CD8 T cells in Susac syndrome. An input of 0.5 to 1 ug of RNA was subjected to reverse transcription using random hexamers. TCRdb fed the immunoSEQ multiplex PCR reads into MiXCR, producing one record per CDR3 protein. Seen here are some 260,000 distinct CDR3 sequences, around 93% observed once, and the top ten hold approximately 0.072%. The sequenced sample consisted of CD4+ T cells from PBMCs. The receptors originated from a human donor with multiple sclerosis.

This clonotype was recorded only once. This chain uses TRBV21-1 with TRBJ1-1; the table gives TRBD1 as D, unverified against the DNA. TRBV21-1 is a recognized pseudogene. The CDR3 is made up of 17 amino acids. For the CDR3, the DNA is TGTGCCAGCAGCAAAGATTCGAACCAGGGCTATATCACTGAAGCTTTCTTT. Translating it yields CASSKDSNQGYITEAFF.

The chain's CDR3 is CASQQASYNEQFF. The DNA for the CDR3 is TGTGCCAGCCAACAGGCCTCCTACAATGAGCAGTTCTTC. The rearrangement joins TRBV11-1 to TRBJ2-1; D is possibly TRBD1 (5 bases). Germline CDR1 SGHAT, CDR2 FQDESV (reference sequence). The CDR3 is 13 residues long. V gave up 8 bases and J gave up 0 bases, with 8 bases separating them.

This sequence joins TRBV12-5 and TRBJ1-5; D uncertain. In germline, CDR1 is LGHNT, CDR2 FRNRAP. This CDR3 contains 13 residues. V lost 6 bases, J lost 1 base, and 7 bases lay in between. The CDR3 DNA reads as TGTGCTAGTGGAGTTGGAAGCAATCAGCCCCAGCATTTT. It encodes CASGVGSNQPQHF.

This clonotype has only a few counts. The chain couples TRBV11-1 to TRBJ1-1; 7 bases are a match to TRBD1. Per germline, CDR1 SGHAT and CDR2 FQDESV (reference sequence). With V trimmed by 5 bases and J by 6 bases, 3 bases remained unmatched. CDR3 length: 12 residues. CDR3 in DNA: TGTGCCAGCAGCCTAGGACAGGCTGAAGCTTTCTTT. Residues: CASSLGQAEAFF.

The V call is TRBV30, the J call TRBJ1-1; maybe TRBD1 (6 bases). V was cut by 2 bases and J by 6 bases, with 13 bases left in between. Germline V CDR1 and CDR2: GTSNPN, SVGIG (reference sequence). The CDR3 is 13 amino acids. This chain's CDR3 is CAWSFHRAAEAFF. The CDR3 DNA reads TGTGCCTGGAGTTTTCACAGGGCCGCTGAAGCTTTCTTT. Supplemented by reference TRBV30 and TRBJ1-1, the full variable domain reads SQTIHQWPATLVQPVGSPLSLECTVEGTSNPNLYWYRQAAGRGLQLLFYSVGIGQISSEVPQNLSASRPQDRQFILSSKKLLLSDSGFYLCAWSFHRAAEAFFGQGTRLTVV.

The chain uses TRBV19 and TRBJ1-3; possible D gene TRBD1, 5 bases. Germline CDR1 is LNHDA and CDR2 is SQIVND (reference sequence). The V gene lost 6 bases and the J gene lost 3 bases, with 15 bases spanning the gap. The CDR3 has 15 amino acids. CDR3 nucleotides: TGTGCCAGTAGGGGGGGGGACGGCGTTGGAAACACCATATATTTT. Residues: CASRGGDGVGNTIYF.

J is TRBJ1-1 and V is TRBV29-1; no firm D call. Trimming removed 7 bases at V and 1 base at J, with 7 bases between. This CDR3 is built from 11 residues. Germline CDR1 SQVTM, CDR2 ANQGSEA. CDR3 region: CSGRQNTEAFF. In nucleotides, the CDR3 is TGCAGCGGCCGACAGAACACTGAAGCTTTCTTT.

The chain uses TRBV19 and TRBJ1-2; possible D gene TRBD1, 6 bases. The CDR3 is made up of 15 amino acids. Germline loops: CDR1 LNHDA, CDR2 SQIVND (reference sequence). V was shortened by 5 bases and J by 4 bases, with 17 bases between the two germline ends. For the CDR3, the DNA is TGTGCCAGTAGTGCTAAAGGACAGCTTATCTATGGCTACACCTTC. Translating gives CASSAKGQLIYGYTF.

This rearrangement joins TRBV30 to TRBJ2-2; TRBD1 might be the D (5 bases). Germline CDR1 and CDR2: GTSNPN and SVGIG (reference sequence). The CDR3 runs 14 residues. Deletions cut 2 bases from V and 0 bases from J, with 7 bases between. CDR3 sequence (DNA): TGTGCCTGGAGTCCAGGGTCGAACACCGGGGAGCTGTTTTTT. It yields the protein CAWSPGSNTGELFF.

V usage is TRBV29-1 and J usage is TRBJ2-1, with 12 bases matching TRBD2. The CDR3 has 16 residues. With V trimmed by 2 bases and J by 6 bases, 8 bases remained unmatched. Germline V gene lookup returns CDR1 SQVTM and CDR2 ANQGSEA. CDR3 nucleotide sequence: TGCAGCGTTGAACGGCTAGCGGGAGGGCCGGCCAATGAGCAGTTCTTC. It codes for CSVERLAGGPANEQFF.

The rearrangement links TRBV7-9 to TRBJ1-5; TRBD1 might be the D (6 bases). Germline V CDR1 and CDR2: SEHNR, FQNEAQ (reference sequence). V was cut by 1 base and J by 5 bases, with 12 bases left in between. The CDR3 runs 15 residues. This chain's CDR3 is CASSLEVGADQPQHF. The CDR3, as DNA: TGTGCCAGCAGCTTAGAGGTGGGGGCGGATCAGCCCCAGCATTTT.

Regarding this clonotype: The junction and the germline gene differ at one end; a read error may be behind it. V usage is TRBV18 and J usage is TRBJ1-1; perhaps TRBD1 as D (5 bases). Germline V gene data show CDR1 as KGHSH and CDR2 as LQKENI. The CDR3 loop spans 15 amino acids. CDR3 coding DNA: TGTGCCAGCTCACCACGGGGCAGTCAAAACACTAAAGCTTTCTTT. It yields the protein CASSPRGSQNTKAFF.

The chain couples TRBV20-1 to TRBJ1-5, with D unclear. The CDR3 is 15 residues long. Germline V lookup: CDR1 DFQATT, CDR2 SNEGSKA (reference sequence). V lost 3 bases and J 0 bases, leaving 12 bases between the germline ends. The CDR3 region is CSASGQMYSNQPQHF. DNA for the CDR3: TGCAGTGCTAGTGGGCAGATGTATAGCAATCAGCCCCAGCATTTT.

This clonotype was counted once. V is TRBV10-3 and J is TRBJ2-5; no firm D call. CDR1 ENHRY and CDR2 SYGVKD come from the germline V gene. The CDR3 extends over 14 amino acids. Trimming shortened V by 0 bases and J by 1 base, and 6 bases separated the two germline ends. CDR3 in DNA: TGTGCCATCAGTGAGTCTGGCGGCCAAGAGACCCAGTACTTC. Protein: CAISESGGQETQYF.